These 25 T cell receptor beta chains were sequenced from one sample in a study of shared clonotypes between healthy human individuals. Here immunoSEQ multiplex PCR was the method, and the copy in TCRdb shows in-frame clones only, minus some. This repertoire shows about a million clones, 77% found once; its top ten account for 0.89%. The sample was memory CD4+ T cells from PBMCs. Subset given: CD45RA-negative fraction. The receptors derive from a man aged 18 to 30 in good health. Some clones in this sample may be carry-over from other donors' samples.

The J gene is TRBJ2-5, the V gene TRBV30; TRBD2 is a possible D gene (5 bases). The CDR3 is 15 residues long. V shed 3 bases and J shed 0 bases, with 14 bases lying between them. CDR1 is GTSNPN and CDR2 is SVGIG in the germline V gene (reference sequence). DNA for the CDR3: TGTGCCTGGAGAGAGGGCAGACCGAACCAAGAGACCCAGTACTTC. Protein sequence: CAWREGRPNQETQYF.

CDR3 sequence reads: CASSFQGANTEAFF. In nucleotides, the CDR3 is TGCGCCAGCAGCTTCCAGGGGGCGAACACTGAAGCTTTCTTT. The chain employs TRBV5-1 and TRBJ1-1, with 8 nucleotides matching TRBD1. CDR1 is SGHRS, CDR2 YFSETQ, per germline. Germline trimming cut 2 bases from V and 1 base from J; bases unmatched to any gene: 1. CDR3 length: 14 residues. Using reference TRBV5-1 and TRBJ1-1 for the parts outside the CDR3, the full variable domain is KAGVTQTPRYLIKTRGQQVTLSCSPISGHRSVSWYQQTPGQGLQFLFEYFSETQRNKGNFPGRFSGRQFSNSRSEMNVSTLELGDSALYLCASSFQGANTEAFFGQGTRLTVV.

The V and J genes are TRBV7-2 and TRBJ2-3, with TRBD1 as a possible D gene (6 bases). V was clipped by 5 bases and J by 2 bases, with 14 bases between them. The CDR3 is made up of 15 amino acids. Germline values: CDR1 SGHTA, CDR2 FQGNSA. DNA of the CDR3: TGTGCCAGCAGCCCCCAACAGGGTTCCACAGATACGCAGTATTTT. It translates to CASSPQQGSTDTQYF.

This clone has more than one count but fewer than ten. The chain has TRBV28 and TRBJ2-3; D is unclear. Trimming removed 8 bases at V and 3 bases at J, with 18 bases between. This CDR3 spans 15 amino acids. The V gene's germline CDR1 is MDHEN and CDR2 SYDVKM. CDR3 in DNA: TGTGCCAGCTCTCTAAGGTCCGCCACAACAGATACGCAGTATTTT. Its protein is CASSLRSATTDTQYF.

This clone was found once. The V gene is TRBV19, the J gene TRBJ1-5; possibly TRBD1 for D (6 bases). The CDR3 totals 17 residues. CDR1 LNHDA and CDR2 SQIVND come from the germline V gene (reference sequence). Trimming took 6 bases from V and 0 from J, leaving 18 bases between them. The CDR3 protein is CASSPRQALYSNQPQHF. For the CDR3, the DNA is TGTGCCAGTAGCCCGAGACAGGCCCTCTATAGCAATCAGCCCCAGCATTTT.

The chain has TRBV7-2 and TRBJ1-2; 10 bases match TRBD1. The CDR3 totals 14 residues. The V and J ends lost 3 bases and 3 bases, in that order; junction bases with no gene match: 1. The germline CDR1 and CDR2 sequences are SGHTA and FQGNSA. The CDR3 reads CASSFGTGDYGYTF. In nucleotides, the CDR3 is TGTGCCAGCAGCTTCGGGACAGGGGACTATGGCTACACCTTC. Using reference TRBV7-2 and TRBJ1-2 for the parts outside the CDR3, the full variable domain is GAGVSQSPSNKVTEKGKDVELRCDPISGHTALYWYRQSLGQGLEFLIYFQGNSAPDKSGLPSDRFSAERTGGSVSTLTIQRTQQEDSAVYLCASSFGTGDYGYTFGSGTRLTVV.

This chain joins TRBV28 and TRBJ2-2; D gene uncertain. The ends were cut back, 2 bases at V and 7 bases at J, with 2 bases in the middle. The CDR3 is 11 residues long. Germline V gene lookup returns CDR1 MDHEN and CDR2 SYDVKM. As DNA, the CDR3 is TGTGCCAGCAGTTTAGACGGGGAGCTGTTTTTT. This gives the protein CASSLDGELFF.

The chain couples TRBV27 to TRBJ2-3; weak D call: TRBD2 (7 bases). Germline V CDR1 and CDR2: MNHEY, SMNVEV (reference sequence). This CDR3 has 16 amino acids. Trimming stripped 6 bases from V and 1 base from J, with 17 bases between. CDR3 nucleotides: TGTGCCAGCAGCCGGTGGGGGGGCTATGGCACAGATACGCAGTATTTT. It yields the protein CASSRWGGYGTDTQYF.

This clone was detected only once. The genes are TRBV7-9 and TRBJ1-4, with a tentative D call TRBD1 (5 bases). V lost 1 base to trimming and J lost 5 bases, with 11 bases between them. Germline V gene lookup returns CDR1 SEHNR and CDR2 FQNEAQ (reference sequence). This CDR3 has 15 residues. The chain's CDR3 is CASSLGQLINEKLFF. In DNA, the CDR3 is TGTGCCAGCAGCTTAGGACAGCTGATAAATGAAAAACTGTTTTTT.

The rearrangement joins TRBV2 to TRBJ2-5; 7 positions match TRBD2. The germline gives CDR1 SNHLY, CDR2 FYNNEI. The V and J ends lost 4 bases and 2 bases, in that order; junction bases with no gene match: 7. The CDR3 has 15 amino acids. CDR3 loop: CASSGTAGAQETQYF. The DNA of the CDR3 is TGTGCCAGCAGTGGTACGGCGGGAGCTCAAGAGACCCAGTACTTC. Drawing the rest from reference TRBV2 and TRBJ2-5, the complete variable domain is EPEVTQTPSHQVTQMGQEVILRCVPISNHLYFYWYRQILGQKVEFLVSFYNNEISEKSEIFDDQFSVERPDGSNFTLKIRSTKLEDSAMYFCASSGTAGAQETQYFGPGTRLLVL.

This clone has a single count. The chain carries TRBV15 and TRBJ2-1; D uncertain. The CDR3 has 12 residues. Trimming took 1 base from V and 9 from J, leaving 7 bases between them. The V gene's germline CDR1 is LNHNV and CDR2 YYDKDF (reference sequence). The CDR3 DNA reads TGTGCCACCAGCAGAGCCGGCAGTGAGCAGTTCTTC. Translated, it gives CATSRAGSEQFF.

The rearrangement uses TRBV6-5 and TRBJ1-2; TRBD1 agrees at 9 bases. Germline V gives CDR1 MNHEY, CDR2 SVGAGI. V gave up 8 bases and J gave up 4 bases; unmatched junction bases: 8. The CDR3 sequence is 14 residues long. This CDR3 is CASAPGQGIYGYTF. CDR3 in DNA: TGTGCCAGCGCACCGGGACAGGGAATCTATGGCTACACCTTC.

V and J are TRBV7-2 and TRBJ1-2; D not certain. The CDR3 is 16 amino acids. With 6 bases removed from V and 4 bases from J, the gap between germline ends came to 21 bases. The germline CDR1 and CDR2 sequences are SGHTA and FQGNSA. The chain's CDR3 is CASRSSPMRGSYGYTF. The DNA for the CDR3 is TGTGCCAGCAGATCGTCTCCGATGCGGGGATCCTATGGCTACACCTTC.

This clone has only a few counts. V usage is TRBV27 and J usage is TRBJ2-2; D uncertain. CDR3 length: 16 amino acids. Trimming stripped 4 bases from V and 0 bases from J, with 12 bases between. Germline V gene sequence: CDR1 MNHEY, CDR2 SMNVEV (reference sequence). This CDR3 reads CASSSTRYPNTGELFF. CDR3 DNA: TGTGCCAGCAGTTCGACCCGCTACCCGAACACCGGGGAGCTGTTTTTT.

In nucleotides, the CDR3 is TGTGCCACCAGCATCGACAGGGCCCGCTCTGGAAACACCATATATTTT. Translation: CATSIDRARSGNTIYF. The rearrangement links TRBV15 to TRBJ1-3; TRBD1 aligns across 7 bases. Germline CDR1 LNHNV, CDR2 YYDKDF (reference sequence). The CDR3 spans 16 residues. The trim removed 4 bases at V and 0 bases at J, leaving 6 bases unmatched.

CDR3 in amino acids: CAIQTPSYEQYF. Here the CDR3 DNA reads TGTGCCATACAGACTCCGTCCTACGAGCAGTACTTC. The V call is TRBV10-3, the J call TRBJ2-7; unclear D gene. Trimming took off 9 bases at V and 1 base at J, with 10 bases between the two ends. The germline V gene encodes CDR1 ENHRY and CDR2 SYGVKD. The CDR3 spans 12 residues.

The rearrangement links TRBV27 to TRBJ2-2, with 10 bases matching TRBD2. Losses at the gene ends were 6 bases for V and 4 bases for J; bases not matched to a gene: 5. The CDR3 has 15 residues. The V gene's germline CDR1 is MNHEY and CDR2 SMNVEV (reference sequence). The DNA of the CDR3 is TGTGCCAGCAGGATAGCGGGAGGAGCCACCGGGGAGCTGTTTTTT. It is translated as CASRIAGGATGELFF.

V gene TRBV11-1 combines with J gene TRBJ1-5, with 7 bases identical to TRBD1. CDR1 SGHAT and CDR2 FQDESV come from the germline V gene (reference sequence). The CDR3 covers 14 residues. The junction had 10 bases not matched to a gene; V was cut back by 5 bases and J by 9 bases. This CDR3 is CASSPTGSVPPQHF. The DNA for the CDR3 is TGTGCCAGCAGCCCGACAGGGTCGGTTCCGCCCCAGCATTTT.

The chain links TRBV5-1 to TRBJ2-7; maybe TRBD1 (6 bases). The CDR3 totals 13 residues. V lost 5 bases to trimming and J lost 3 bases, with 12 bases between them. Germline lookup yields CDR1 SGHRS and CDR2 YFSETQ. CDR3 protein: CASRWTADYEQYF. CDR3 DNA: TGCGCCAGCAGATGGACAGCAGACTACGAGCAGTACTTC.

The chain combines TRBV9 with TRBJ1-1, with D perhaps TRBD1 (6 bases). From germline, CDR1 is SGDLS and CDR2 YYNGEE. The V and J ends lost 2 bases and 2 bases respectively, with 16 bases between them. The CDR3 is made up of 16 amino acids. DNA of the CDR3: TGTGCCAGCAGCGTCGGGGGGGCCCAGGGTAACACTGAAGCTTTCTTT. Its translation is CASSVGGAQGNTEAFF.

The CDR3, as DNA: TGTGCCAGCGGGGGTTACTATGGCTACACCTTC. This gives the protein CASGGYYGYTF. This rearrangement joins TRBV2 to TRBJ1-2; TRBD1 might be the D (5 bases). Looked up from germline, CDR1 is SNHLY and CDR2 is FYNNEI. This CDR3 contains 11 residues. Trimming shortened V by 8 bases and J by 3 bases, and 7 bases separated the two germline ends.

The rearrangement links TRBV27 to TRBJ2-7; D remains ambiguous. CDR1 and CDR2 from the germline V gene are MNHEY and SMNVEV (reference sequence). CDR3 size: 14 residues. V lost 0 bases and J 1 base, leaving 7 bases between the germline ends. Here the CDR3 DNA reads TGTGCCAGCAGTTTATCTCTAGGTTCCTACGAGCAGTACTTC. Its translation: CASSLSLGSYEQYF.

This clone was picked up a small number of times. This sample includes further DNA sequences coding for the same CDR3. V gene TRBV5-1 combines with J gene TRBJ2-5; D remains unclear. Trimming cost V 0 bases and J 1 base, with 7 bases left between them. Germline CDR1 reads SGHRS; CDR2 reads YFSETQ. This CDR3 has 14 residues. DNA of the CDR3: TGCGCCAGCAGCTTGGGGGCAGGCCAAGAGACCCAGTACTTC. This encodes CASSLGAGQETQYF. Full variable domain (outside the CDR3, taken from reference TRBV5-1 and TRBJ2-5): KAGVTQTPRYLIKTRGQQVTLSCSPISGHRSVSWYQQTPGQGLQFLFEYFSETQRNKGNFPGRFSGRQFSNSRSEMNVSTLELGDSALYLCASSLGAGQETQYFGPGTRLLVL.

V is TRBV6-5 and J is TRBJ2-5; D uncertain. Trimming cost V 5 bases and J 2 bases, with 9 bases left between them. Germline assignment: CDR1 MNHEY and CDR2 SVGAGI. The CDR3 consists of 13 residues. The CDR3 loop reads CASSRQRQETQYF. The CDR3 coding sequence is TGTGCCAGCAGTCGACAAAGACAAGAGACCCAGTACTTC.

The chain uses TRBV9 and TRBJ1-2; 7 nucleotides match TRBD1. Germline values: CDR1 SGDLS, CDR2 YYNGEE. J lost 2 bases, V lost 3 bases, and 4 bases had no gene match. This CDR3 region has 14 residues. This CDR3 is CASSGRGQNYGYTF. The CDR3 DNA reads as TGTGCCAGCAGCGGAAGGGGACAGAACTATGGCTACACCTTC.